The 14 T cell receptor beta chains presented below share a single source sample, sequenced in a study of blood T cell repertoires in COVID-19. The repertoire was sequenced with immunoSEQ multiplex PCR; TCRdb's copy has only in-frame clones and lacks some. The sample holds some 210,000 clones, 84% seen once. The sequenced sample consisted of peripheral blood. The source is a woman aged 70-85 years with active or convalescent COVID-19.

This clone appeared a single time. The chain joins TRBV27 to TRBJ2-1; the D gene is possibly TRBD1 (6 bases). The CDR3 is made up of 15 amino acids. CDR1 is MNHEY, CDR2 SMNVEV, per germline (reference sequence). Trimming shortened V by 7 bases and J by 4 bases, and 17 bases separated the two germline ends. The CDR3 coding sequence is TGTGCCAGCAAACAGGGCAGGACACTTTACAATGAGCAGTTCTTC. Translating gives CASKQGRTLYNEQFF.

This rearrangement joins TRBV2 to TRBJ2-5, with 10 bases aligning to TRBD1. This CDR3 is 16 amino acids long. CDR1 is SNHLY and CDR2 is FYNNEI in the germline V gene. The V and J ends lost 7 bases and 5 bases, in that order; junction bases with no gene match: 13. CDR3 nucleotide sequence: TGTGCCAGCAAATCACCGAGACAGGGGGCAAGGGAGACCCAGTACTTC. This sequence encodes CASKSPRQGARETQYF. Full variable domain (rest looked up from reference TRBV2 and TRBJ2-5): EPEVTQTPSHQVTQMGQEVILRCVPISNHLYFYWYRQILGQKVEFLVSFYNNEISEKSEIFDDQFSVERPDGSNFTLKIRSTKLEDSAMYFCASKSPRQGARETQYFGPGTRLLVL.

Points on this clone: The same CDR3 arises from other DNA sequences in this sample as well. The chain uses TRBV5-1 and TRBJ2-5; TRBD2 might be the D (6 bases). Trimming took off 4 bases at V and 5 bases at J, with 12 bases between the two ends. Germline CDR1 reads SGHRS; CDR2 reads YFSETQ. The CDR3 contains 13 residues. The CDR3 here is CASSRAGGETQYF. CDR3 bases: TGCGCCAGCAGCCGGGCTGGAGGGGAGACCCAGTACTTC.

The chain uses TRBV7-2 and TRBJ1-2; TRBD1 matches 7 bases. With V trimmed by 7 bases and J by 8 bases, 13 bases remained unmatched. The length of the CDR3 is 14 residues. In germline, CDR1 is SGHTA, CDR2 FQGNSA. CDR3 in DNA: TGTGCCAGCAACCTTGGACAGGAAAAGGGAGGCTACACCTTC. Protein sequence: CASNLGQEKGGYTF.

This clone was picked up one time. The genes are TRBV6-5 and TRBJ1-5; D gene unclear. The V end was cut by 7 bases, the J end by 1 base, with 14 bases between. Germline V gives CDR1 MNHEY, CDR2 SVGAGI. The CDR3 covers 15 residues. The CDR3 loop is CASTRGWQSNQPQHF. Here the CDR3 DNA reads TGTGCCAGCACCAGAGGGTGGCAGAGCAATCAGCCCCAGCATTTT.

The gene calls are TRBV7-3 and TRBJ2-3; 9 bases map to TRBD2. The V gene's germline CDR1 is SGHTA and CDR2 FQGTGA. The CDR3 has 15 amino acids. V gave up 1 base and J gave up 9 bases; unmatched junction bases: 8. CDR3 protein: CASSLMSGRRQTQYF. The DNA for the CDR3 is TGTGCCAGCAGCTTAATGAGCGGGAGGCGGCAAACGCAGTATTTT. Drawing the rest from reference TRBV7-3 and TRBJ2-3, the complete variable domain is GAGVSQTPSNKVTEKGKYVELRCDPISGHTALYWYRQSLGQGPEFLIYFQGTGAADDSGLPNDRFFAVRPEGSVSTLKIQRTERGDSAVYLCASSLMSGRRQTQYFGPGTRLTVL.

The rearrangement links TRBV4-1 to TRBJ2-5, with TRBD1 as a possible D gene (8 bases). The CDR3 covers 16 residues. Trimming shortened V by 1 base and J by 3 bases, and 15 bases separated the two germline ends. Germline lookup yields CDR1 MGHRA and CDR2 YSYEKL. The CDR3 loop is CASSQALQGGEETQYF. The CDR3 bases are TGCGCCAGCAGCCAAGCCCTACAGGGGGGGGAAGAGACCCAGTACTTC.

The V call is TRBV19, the J call TRBJ2-5; D is ambiguous. V was clipped by 4 bases and J by 5 bases, with 8 bases between them. The CDR3 contains 12 residues. Germline CDR1 and CDR2: LNHDA and SQIVND (reference sequence). DNA of the CDR3: TGTGCCAGTAGTAACTCCCCTGAGACCCAGTACTTC. Its protein product is CASSNSPETQYF.

This chain uses TRBV15 with TRBJ2-7; the D is unclear. Germline CDR1 and CDR2: LNHNV and YYDKDF (reference sequence). The V gene lost 0 bases and the J gene lost 3 bases, with 12 bases spanning the gap. The CDR3 consists of 15 residues. DNA of the CDR3: TGTGCCACCAGCAGAGATCGTCTCTTAAACTACGAGCAGTACTTC. Translating gives CATSRDRLLNYEQYF.

The chain carries TRBV5-1 and TRBJ2-3; 7 positions agree with TRBD2. The CDR3 is made up of 15 amino acids. In germline, CDR1 is SGHRS, CDR2 YFSETQ. The junction had 8 bases not matched to a gene; V was cut back by 4 bases and J by 3 bases. Here the CDR3 DNA reads TGCGCCAGCAGCCGGGGAGGGAGGGAGACAGATACGCAGTATTTT. It encodes CASSRGGRETDTQYF.

This clone appeared a single time. V gene TRBV5-5 combines with J gene TRBJ2-3; 7 bases are shared with TRBD2. The CDR3 has 15 residues. Trimming removed 3 bases from V and 3 bases from J; junction bases left unmatched: 7. Germline CDR1 is SGHKS and CDR2 is YYEKEE (reference sequence). This CDR3 is CASSSLAGMTDTQYF. In DNA form, the CDR3 reads TGTGCCAGCAGCTCATTAGCGGGTATGACAGATACGCAGTATTTT.

Concerning this clone itself: The same CDR3 also results from other DNA sequences found in this sample. The genes are TRBV7-2 and TRBJ2-3, with D unclear. This CDR3 has 13 amino acids. V was pared by 1 base and J by 3 bases, with 5 bases between. CDR1 and CDR2 from the germline V gene are SGHTA and FQGNSA. Here the CDR3 reads CASSLEPTDTQYF. In DNA, the CDR3 is TGTGCCAGCAGCTTAGAGCCGACAGATACGCAGTATTTT.

The V and J genes are TRBV18 and TRBJ2-7; D may be TRBD2 (6 bases). The germline V and J ends were trimmed by 2 bases and 5 bases, with 7 bases remaining between them. Germline CDR1 and CDR2: KGHSH and LQKENI. The CDR3 runs 12 residues. CDR3 coding DNA: TGTGCCAGCTCACCAGGGGGGAACGAGCAGTACTTC. Translated, it gives CASSPGGNEQYF.

The chain links TRBV12-3 or TRBV12-4 to TRBJ2-5; no reliable D call. The V gene lost 5 bases and the J gene lost 5 bases, with 9 bases spanning the gap. This CDR3 contains 12 residues. CDR3 nucleotides: TGTGCCAGCAGTATAGTACGGGAGACCCAGTACTTC. Its translation: CASSIVRETQYF.